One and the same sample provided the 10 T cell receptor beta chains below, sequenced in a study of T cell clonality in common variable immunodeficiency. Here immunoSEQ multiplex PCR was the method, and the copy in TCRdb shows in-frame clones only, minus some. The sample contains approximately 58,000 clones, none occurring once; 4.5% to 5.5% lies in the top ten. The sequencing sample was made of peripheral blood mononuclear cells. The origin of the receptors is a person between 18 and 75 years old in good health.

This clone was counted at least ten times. CDR3 protein: CASSIGGTGHQPQHF. The part of the CDR3 DNA that was read is TGTGCCAGTAGTATAGGGGGGACAGGGCATCAGCCC. J is TRBJ1-5 and V is TRBV19; TRBD1 aligns across 9 bases. The CDR3 extends 3 residues past the end of the read, so its final part is completed from the germline J gene. J was trimmed by 5 bases and V by 1 base; bases with no gene match: 3. CDR3 size: 15 residues. CDR1 and CDR2 from the germline V gene are LNHDA and SQIVND (reference sequence).

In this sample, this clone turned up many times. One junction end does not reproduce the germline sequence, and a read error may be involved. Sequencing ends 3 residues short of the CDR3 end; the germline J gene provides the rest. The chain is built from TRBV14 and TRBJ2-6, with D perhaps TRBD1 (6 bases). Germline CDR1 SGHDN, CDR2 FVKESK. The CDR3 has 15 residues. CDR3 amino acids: CTSSFTGFGANVLTF. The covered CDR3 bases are TGTACCAGCAGTTTTACAGGGTTTGGGGCCAACGTC. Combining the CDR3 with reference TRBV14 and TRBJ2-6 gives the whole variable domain EAGVTQFPSHSVIEKGQTVTLRCDPISGHDNLYWYRRVMGKEIKFLLHFVKESKQDESGMPNNRFLAERTGGTYSTLKVQPAELEDSGVYFCTSSFTGFGANVLTFGAGSRLTVL.

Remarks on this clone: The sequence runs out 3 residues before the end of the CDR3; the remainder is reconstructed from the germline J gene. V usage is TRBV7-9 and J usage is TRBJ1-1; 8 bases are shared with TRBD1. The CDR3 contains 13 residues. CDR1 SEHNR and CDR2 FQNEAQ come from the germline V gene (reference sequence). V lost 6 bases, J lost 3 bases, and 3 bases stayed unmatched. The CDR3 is CASSLDRDTEAFF. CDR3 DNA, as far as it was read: TGTGCCAGCAGTTTGGACAGGGACACTGAA.

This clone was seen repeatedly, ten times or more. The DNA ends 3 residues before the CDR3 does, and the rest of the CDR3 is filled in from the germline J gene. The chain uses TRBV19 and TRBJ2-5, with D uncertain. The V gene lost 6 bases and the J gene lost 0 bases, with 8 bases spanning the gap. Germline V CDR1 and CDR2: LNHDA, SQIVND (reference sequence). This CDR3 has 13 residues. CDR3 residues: CASSPSYQETQYF. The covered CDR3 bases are TGTGCCAGTAGCCCCTCGTACCAAGAGACC. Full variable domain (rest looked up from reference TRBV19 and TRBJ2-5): DGGITQSPKYLFRKEGQNVTLSCEQNLNHDAMYWYRQDPGQGLRLIYYSQIVNDFQKGDIAEGYSVSREKKESFPLTVTSAQKNPTAFYLCASSPSYQETQYFGPGTRLLVL.

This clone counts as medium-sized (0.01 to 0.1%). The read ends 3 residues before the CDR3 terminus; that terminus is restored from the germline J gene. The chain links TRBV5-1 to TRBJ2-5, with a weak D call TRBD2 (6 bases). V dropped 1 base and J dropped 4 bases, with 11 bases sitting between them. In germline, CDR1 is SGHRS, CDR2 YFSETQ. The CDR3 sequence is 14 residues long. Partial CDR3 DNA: TGCGCCAGCAGCTTGAGCGGCGGGATAGAGACC. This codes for CASSLSGGIET. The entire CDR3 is CASSLSGGIETQYF.

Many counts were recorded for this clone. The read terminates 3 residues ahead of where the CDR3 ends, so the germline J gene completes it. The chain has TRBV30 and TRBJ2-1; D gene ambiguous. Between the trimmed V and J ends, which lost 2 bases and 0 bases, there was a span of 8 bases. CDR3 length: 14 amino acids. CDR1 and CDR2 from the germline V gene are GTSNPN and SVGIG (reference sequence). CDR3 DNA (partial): TGTGCCTGGAGTTCAGGAGACTCCTACAATGAG. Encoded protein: CAWSSGDSYNE. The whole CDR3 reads CAWSSGDSYNEQFF.

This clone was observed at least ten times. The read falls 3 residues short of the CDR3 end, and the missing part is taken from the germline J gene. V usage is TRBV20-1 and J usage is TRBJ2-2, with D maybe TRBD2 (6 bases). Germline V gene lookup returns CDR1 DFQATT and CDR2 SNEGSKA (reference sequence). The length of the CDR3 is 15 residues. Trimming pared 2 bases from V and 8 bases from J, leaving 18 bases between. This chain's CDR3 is CSARSAGTLGGELFF. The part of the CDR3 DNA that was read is TGCAGTGCTAGATCCGCGGGGACTCTCGGGGGGGAG.

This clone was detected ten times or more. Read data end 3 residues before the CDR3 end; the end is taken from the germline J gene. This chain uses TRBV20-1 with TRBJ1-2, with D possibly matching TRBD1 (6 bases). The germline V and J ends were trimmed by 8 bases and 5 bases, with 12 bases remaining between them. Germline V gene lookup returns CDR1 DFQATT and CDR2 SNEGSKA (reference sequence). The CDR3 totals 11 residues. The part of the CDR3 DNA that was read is TGCAGTAATAGGGGGATTTATGGC. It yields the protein CSNRGIYG. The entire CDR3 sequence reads CSNRGIYGYTF.

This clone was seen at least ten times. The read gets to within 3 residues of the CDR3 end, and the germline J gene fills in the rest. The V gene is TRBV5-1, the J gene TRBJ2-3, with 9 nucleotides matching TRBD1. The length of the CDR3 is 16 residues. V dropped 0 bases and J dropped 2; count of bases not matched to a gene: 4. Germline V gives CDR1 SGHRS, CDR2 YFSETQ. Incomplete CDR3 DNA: TGCGCCAGCAGCTTGGAGGGACAGGGTAACACAGATACG. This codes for CASSLEGQGNTDT. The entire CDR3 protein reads CASSLEGQGNTDTQYF.

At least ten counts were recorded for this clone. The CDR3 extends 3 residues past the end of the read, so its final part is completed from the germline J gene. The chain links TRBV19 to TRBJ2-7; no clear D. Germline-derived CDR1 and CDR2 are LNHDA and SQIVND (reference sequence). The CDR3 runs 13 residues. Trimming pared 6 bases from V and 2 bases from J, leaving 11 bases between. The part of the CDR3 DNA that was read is TGTGCCAGTAGCAGGCAGTATGCCTACGAG. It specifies CASSRQYAYE. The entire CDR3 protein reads CASSRQYAYEQYF.